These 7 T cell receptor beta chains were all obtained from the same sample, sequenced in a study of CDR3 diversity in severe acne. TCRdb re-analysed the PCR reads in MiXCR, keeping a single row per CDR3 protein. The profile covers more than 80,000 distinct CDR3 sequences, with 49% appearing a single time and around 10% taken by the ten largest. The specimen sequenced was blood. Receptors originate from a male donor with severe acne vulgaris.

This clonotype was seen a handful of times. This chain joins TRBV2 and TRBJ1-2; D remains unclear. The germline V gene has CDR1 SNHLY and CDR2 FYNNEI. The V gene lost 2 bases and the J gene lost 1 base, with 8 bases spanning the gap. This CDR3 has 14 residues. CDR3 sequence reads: CASSEPDINYGYTF. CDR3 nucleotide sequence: TGTGCCAGCAGTGAACCTGACATTAACTATGGCTACACCTTC.

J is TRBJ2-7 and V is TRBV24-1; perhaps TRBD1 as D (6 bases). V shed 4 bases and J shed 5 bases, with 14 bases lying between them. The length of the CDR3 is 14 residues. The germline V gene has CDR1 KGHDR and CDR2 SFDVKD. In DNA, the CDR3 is TGTGCCACCAGTGACGTGGACAGCCTCGACGAGCAGTACTTC. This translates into CATSDVDSLDEQYF.

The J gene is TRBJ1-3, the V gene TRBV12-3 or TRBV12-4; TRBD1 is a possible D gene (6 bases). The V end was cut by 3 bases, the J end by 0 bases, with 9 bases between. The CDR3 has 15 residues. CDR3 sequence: CASSFDRSSGNTIYF. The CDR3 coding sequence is TGTGCCAGCAGTTTCGACAGGAGCTCTGGAAACACCATATATTTT.

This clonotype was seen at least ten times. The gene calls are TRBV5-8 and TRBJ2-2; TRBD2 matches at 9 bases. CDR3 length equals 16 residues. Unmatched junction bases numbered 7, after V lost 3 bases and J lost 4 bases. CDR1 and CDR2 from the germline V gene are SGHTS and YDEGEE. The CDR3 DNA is TGTGCCAGCAGCTCAGGCAGCGGGGGGAGCACCGGGGAGCTGTTTTTT. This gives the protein CASSSGSGGSTGELFF. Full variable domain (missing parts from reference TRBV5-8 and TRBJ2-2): EAGVTQSPTHLIKTRGQQATLRCSPISGHTSVYWYQQALGLGLQFLLWYDEGEERNRGNFPPRFSGRQFPNYSSELNVNALELEDSALYLCASSSGSGGSTGELFFGEGSRLTVL.

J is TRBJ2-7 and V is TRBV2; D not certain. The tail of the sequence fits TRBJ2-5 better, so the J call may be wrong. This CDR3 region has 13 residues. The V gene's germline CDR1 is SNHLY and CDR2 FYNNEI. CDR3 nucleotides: TGTGCCAGCACAGCAGGAACCTACGAGACCCAGTACTTC. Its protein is CASTAGTYETQYF.

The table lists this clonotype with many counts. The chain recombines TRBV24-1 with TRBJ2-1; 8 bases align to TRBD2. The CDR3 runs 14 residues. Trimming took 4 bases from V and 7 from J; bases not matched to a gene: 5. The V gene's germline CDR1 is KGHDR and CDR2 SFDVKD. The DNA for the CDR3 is TGTGCCACCAGTGACCGTCGGGGGGGGAATGAGCAGTTCTTC. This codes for CATSDRRGGNEQFF.

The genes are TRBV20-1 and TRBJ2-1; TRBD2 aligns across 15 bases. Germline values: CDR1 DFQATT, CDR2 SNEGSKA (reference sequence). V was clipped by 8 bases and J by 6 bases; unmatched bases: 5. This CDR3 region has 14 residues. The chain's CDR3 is CSSRTSGRANEQFF. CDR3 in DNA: TGCAGTTCCAGGACTAGCGGGAGGGCCAATGAGCAGTTCTTC.